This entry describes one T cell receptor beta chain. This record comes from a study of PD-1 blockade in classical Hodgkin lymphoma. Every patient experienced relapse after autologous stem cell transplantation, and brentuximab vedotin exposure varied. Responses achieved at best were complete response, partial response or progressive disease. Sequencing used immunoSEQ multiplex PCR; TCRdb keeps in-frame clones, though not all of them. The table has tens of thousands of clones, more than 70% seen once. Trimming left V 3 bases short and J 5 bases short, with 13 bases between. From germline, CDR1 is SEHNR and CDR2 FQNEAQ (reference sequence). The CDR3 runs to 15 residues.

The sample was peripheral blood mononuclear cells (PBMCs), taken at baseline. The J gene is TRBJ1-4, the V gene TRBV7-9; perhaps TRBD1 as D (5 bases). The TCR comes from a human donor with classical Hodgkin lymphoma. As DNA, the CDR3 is TGTGCCAGCAGCTTTTGGGGCTACCCGAATGAAAAACTGTTTTTT. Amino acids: CASSFWGYPNEKLFF.